The next 5 T cell receptor beta chains were all read from a single sample in a study of graft-versus-host responses after intestinal transplantation. The antigens for these receptors are not known. Data came from immunoSEQ multiplex PCR; TCRdb stores just in-frame clones and leaves some out. This sample has some 140,000 clones, with 85% to 95% found just once. Here the sequenced sample was unstimulated CD4+ T cells sorted from spleen or lymph node cells, taken before intestinal transplant. These receptors were taken from a human donor who received an intestinal transplant.

The chain employs TRBV6-5 and TRBJ2-3, with D perhaps TRBD1 (5 bases). The germline V gene encodes CDR1 MNHEY and CDR2 SVGAGI. The CDR3 totals 12 residues. Trimming removed 6 bases from V and 10 bases from J, with 14 bases in between. Here the CDR3 DNA reads TGTGCCAGCAGGCGTCAGGGATGGTCGCAGTATTTT. Encoded protein: CASRRQGWSQYF.

V gene TRBV10-1 combines with J gene TRBJ1-2; D unclear. V shed 0 bases and J shed 6 bases, with 11 bases lying between them. The CDR3 length is 14 residues. Looked up from germline, CDR1 is WNHNN and CDR2 is SYGVQD (reference sequence). The CDR3 protein is CASSESWIWDGYTF. CDR3 sequence (DNA): TGCGCCAGCAGTGAGTCTTGGATTTGGGATGGCTACACCTTC.

The gene calls are TRBV6-1 and TRBJ2-1, with D unresolved. Germline V gene lookup returns CDR1 MNHNS and CDR2 SASEGT. Trimming removed 2 bases at V and 8 bases at J, with 7 bases between. The CDR3 runs to 12 residues. CDR3: CASSERRDEQFF. Written as DNA, the CDR3 is TGTGCCAGCAGTGAAAGACGGGATGAGCAGTTCTTC.

V gene TRBV5-4 combines with J gene TRBJ1-6; the D gene is possibly TRBD1 (6 bases). The CDR3 has 15 amino acids. V gave up 0 bases and J gave up 9 bases, with 13 bases separating them. CDR1 and CDR2 (germline): SGHNT, YYREEE (reference sequence). CDR3 in DNA: TGTGCCAGCAGCTTGGTGGACAGAGGTTTTTCACCCCTCCACTTT. Translation: CASSLVDRGFSPLHF.

The gene calls are TRBV6-1 and TRBJ1-2, with 8 bases that match TRBD1. The CDR3 runs to 13 residues. CDR1 and CDR2 from the germline V gene are MNHNS and SASEGT. With 5 bases clipped from V and 4 bases from J, the junction kept 3 bases outside the gene matches. This CDR3 reads CASSPGGLYGYTF. In DNA form, the CDR3 reads TGTGCCAGCAGTCCAGGGGGCCTCTATGGCTACACCTTC.